The 24 T cell receptor beta chains below all came from one sample that was sequenced in a study of read filtering for tumor transcriptome and immune sequencing (dated by TCRdb to 2019 to 2021). The sequencer was an Illumina HiSeq 4000. TCR libraries were built from 300 to 450 ng RNA with the Immunoverse kit, using molecular barcoded adaptors covering alpha/delta and beta/gamma chains. TCRdb reprocessing: public reads trimmed at Q25 with fastp, clones called with MiXCR, in-frame beta chains kept. CDR3 protein duplicates are merged, each entry listing the most common genes and DNA. The sample yields about 62,000 distinct CDR3 sequences; roughly a fifth were counted once. Together, the top ten hold approximately 11% of the sample. Sequenced: a population of CD138-negative cells sorted from bone marrow. The sample's cell subset or site label, decoded: bone marrow mononuclear cells depleted of CD138+ plasma/myeloma cells by negative magnetic selection. The receptors were gathered from a donor over 35 with multiple myeloma.

This clonotype has a count of ten or more. This sequence joins TRBV4-1 and TRBJ1-1, with TRBD1 matching 12 bases. This CDR3 contains 18 residues. V trimming: 3 bases; J trimming: 6 bases; junction bases outside the gene matches: 14. Germline V lookup: CDR1 MGHRA, CDR2 YSYEKL. The DNA for the CDR3 is TGCGCCAGCAGCCACCTCCTAGTTTTGGGACAGGGGGCTCCTGAAGCTTTCTTT. Translating it yields CASSHLLVLGQGAPEAFF.

This clonotype was recorded at least ten times. The rearrangement uses TRBV12-3 or TRBV12-4 and TRBJ2-5, with 9 bases lining up with TRBD1. Losses at the gene ends were 3 bases for V and 4 bases for J; bases not matched to a gene: 3. This CDR3 contains 14 residues. The CDR3 protein is CASSLGQGRETQYF. DNA of the CDR3: TGTGCCAGCAGTTTGGGACAGGGACGAGAGACCCAGTACTTC.

This clonotype occurred many times. The J gene is TRBJ2-3, the V gene TRBV29-1, with D perhaps TRBD1 (5 bases). The CDR3 sequence is 15 residues long. CDR1 is SQVTM and CDR2 is ANQGSEA in the germline V gene. The V gene lost 3 bases and the J gene lost 0 bases, with 13 bases spanning the gap. The CDR3, as DNA: TGCAGCGTTGATTTTGCCAGGGTTAGCACAGATACGCAGTATTTT. Translating gives CSVDFARVSTDTQYF.

This clonotype was recorded at least ten times. The gene calls are TRBV28 and TRBJ2-1, with 7 bases aligning to TRBD1. Germline V gene lookup returns CDR1 MDHEN and CDR2 SYDVKM. This CDR3 spans 16 amino acids. The ends lost 5 bases at V and 5 bases at J; junction bases unmatched: 12. This chain's CDR3 is CASSPTTGFSHNEQFF. DNA for the CDR3: TGTGCCAGCAGTCCCACGACAGGGTTCAGCCACAATGAGCAGTTCTTC.

In the case of this clonotype: The CDR3 does not close with the conserved phenylalanine or tryptophan, likely indicating a read error. This rearrangement joins TRBV18 to TRBJ2-3; D possibly corresponds to TRBD2 (5 bases). The CDR3 has 16 amino acids. Trimming removed 3 bases from V and 3 bases from J, with 16 bases in between. Germline-derived CDR1 and CDR2 are KGHSH and LQKENI. CDR3 in amino acids: CASSPYRDTTTDTQYL. CDR3 DNA: TGTGCCAGCTCACCGTACCGGGATACTACTACAGATACGCAGTATCTT.

The rearrangement uses TRBV6-5 and TRBJ2-1, with 8 nucleotides matching TRBD2. This CDR3 has 14 amino acids. V was clipped by 6 bases and J by 4 bases; unmatched bases: 5. Germline assignment: CDR1 MNHEY and CDR2 SVGAGI. The CDR3, as DNA: TGTGCCAGCAGCACCGGGACTAGGTACAATGAGCAGTTCTTC. It is translated as CASSTGTRYNEQFF.

The rearrangement links TRBV15 to TRBJ1-1, with D possibly TRBD1 on 5 matching bases. The germline V gene encodes CDR1 LNHNV and CDR2 YYDKDF (reference sequence). V was cut by 2 bases and J by 5 bases, with 15 bases left in between. CDR3 length: 15 amino acids. CDR3 nucleotide sequence: TGTGCCACCAGCAGACCTGTTGGGGGACGAACTGAAGCTTTCTTT. This sequence encodes CATSRPVGGRTEAFF.

This clonotype was seen ten or more times. This chain joins TRBV12-3 or TRBV12-4 and TRBJ1-4; D remains unclear. This CDR3 is 14 amino acids long. V lost 6 bases to trimming and J lost 2 bases, with 10 bases between them. For the CDR3, the DNA is TGTGCCAGCAGCCTCGTCGGGACTAATGAAAAACTGTTTTTT. This translates into CASSLVGTNEKLFF.

Regarding this clonotype: Just one base apart from a much larger clone, this may be a read error. The genes are TRBV4-1 and TRBJ1-1, with no clear D. The CDR3 loop spans 13 amino acids. Germline V gene data show CDR1 as MGHRA and CDR2 as YSYEKL. CDR3 sequence: CTSSLLMDTEAFF. The CDR3 nucleotides read TGCACCAGCAGCCTTCTTATGGACACTGAAGCTTTCTTT.

This clonotype was observed at least ten times. The chain joins TRBV7-9 to TRBJ1-1, with D hard to call. V lost 2 bases and J 1 base, leaving 5 bases between the germline ends. Germline CDR1 and CDR2: SEHNR and FQNEAQ (reference sequence). The CDR3 loop spans 13 amino acids. DNA of the CDR3: TGTGCCAGCAGCTTATCCGCGAACACTGAAGCTTTCTTT. Its protein product is CASSLSANTEAFF.

The genes are TRBV6-2 or TRBV6-3 and TRBJ2-5, with a possible D match to TRBD2 (6 bases). The CDR3 runs 13 residues. Germline V lookup: CDR1 MNHEY, CDR2 SVGEGT. Trimming left V 8 bases short and J 5 bases short, with 15 bases between. CDR3 coding DNA: TGTGCCAGCGGCCGACTAGTTTTCGAGACCCAGTACTTC. This codes for CASGRLVFETQYF.

As regards this clonotype: A much bigger clone sits one base away, suggesting this may be a read error. V and J are TRBV20-1 and TRBJ2-5, with 9 bases lining up with TRBD2. The CDR3 runs 14 residues. The germline CDR1 and CDR2 sequences are DFQATT and SNEGSKA (reference sequence). CDR3 region: CTAAGGGGQETQYF. CDR3 sequence (DNA): TGCACTGCAGCGGGGGGAGGAGGGCAAGAGACCCAGTACTTC.

A note on this clonotype: Likely a read error: the CDR3 ends without its conserved phenylalanine or tryptophan. The J gene is TRBJ2-1, the V gene TRBV6-2 or TRBV6-3; D unresolved. The CDR3 runs to 14 residues. In germline, CDR1 is MNHEY, CDR2 SVGEGT. As DNA, the CDR3 is TGTACCAGCAGGACGCGGAACTCCTACAATGAGCAGTTCTCC. Protein: CTSRTRNSYNEQFS.

The sample holds many counts of this clonotype. The chain employs TRBV7-9 and TRBJ1-6, with D possibly being TRBD1 (5 bases). Trimming removed 0 bases from V and 12 bases from J, with 6 bases in between. The CDR3 length is 12 residues. CDR1 is SEHNR and CDR2 is FQNEAQ in the germline V gene (reference sequence). CDR3 in DNA: TGTGCCAGCAGCTTAGCGGGGGGACCCCTCCACTTT. This gives the protein CASSLAGGPLHF.

To note about this clonotype: A much larger clone is a single base away; this may be a read error. This sequence joins TRBV13 and TRBJ2-7; tentative D call: TRBD1 (6 bases). V was pared by 1 base and J by 3 bases, with 13 bases between. In germline, CDR1 is PRHDT, CDR2 FYEKMQ (reference sequence). The CDR3 is made up of 15 amino acids. The CDR3 DNA sequence: TGTGCCAGCAGCTTAGCAGGGGTTCGGGACTACGAGCAGTACTTC. It specifies CASSLAGVRDYEQYF.

This clonotype was detected many times. The chain employs TRBV12-3 or TRBV12-4 and TRBJ2-2; 10 bases are shared with TRBD2. V shed 4 bases, J shed 6 bases, and the junction held 5 bases outside the gene matches. This CDR3 is built from 15 residues. The CDR3 loop reads CASSWSGGAAGELFF. CDR3 coding DNA: TGTGCCAGCAGTTGGAGCGGGGGGGCCGCCGGGGAGCTGTTTTTT.

This clonotype came up many times. V usage is TRBV30 and J usage is TRBJ2-7; TRBD2 matches 11 bases. Unmatched junction bases numbered 5, after V lost 3 bases and J lost 4 bases. Germline CDR1 reads GTSNPN; CDR2 reads SVGIG (reference sequence). The CDR3 loop spans 14 amino acids. CDR3 nucleotides: TGTGCCTGGAGGGGGCTAGCGGGAGGATACGAGCAGTACTTC. Its translation is CAWRGLAGGYEQYF.

This clonotype was seen at least ten times. The chain employs TRBV5-1 and TRBJ2-3, with 7 nucleotides matching TRBD1. V shed 4 bases and J 4 bases; nucleotides not matched to a gene: 6. In germline, CDR1 is SGHRS, CDR2 YFSETQ. CDR3 size: 14 residues. As DNA, the CDR3 is TGCGCCAGCAGCGTACGACAGGGCCCAGATACGCAGTATTTT. It encodes CASSVRQGPDTQYF.

On this clonotype: A much more abundant neighbour one base away suggests this may be a read error. The chain recombines TRBV20-1 with TRBJ2-7; possible D gene TRBD1, 6 bases. The CDR3 has 12 amino acids. In germline, CDR1 is DFQATT, CDR2 SNEGSKA (reference sequence). Here the CDR3 DNA reads TGCGGTGCTCGAAACAGGGTTTACGAGCAGTACTTC. Translation gives CGARNRVYEQYF.

This clonotype has a count of ten or more. The chain combines TRBV7-2 with TRBJ1-3; possibly TRBD1 for D (6 bases). V lost 0 bases and J 4 bases, leaving 7 bases between the germline ends. Per germline, CDR1 SGHTA and CDR2 FQGNSA. The CDR3 runs 14 residues. The CDR3 DNA follows: TGTGCCAGCAGCTTAGCACAGGGAGGAAACACCATATATTTT. It codes for CASSLAQGGNTIYF.

This chain joins TRBV5-4 and TRBJ2-1; TRBD2 aligns across 12 bases. Germline CDR1 and CDR2: SGHNT and YYREEE (reference sequence). V gave up 4 bases and J gave up 3 bases; unmatched junction bases: 5. This CDR3 spans 16 amino acids. The CDR3 loop reads CASSTQTSGGYNEQFF. The CDR3 DNA reads TGTGCCAGCAGCACGCAGACTAGCGGGGGCTACAATGAGCAGTTCTTC.

This clonotype has a handful of counts. V gene TRBV18 combines with J gene TRBJ1-2; no clear D. The germline V and J ends were trimmed by 3 bases and 2 bases, with 13 bases remaining between them. CDR1 KGHSH and CDR2 LQKENI come from the germline V gene. This CDR3 region has 15 residues. CDR3 sequence (DNA): TGTGCCAGCTCACCGGGTACCGGGCGGAACTATGGCTACACCTTC. Translating gives CASSPGTGRNYGYTF.

This clonotype was seen ten or more times. The rearrangement uses TRBV7-9 and TRBJ2-2; the D is unclear. V shed 6 bases and J shed 2 bases, with 10 bases lying between them. Germline assignment: CDR1 SEHNR and CDR2 FQNEAQ (reference sequence). CDR3 length equals 14 residues. The DNA for the CDR3 is TGTGCCAGCAGTCCCAGAGTTAACACCGGGGAGCTGTTTTTT. It specifies CASSPRVNTGELFF.

In this sample, this clonotype turned up a few times. The J gene is TRBJ2-1, the V gene TRBV5-6; 8 bases fit TRBD2. The V gene's germline CDR1 is SGHDT and CDR2 YYEEEE. This CDR3 region has 17 residues. Unmatched junction bases numbered 12, after V lost 3 bases and J lost 4 bases. The CDR3 region has the DNA TGTGCCAGCAGCTGGGGGGGGGGACTAGGGCCTTACAATGAGCAGTTCTTC. Translation: CASSWGGGLGPYNEQFF.